Presented here are 19 T cell receptor beta chains from one specimen sequenced in a study of Ad26.COV2.S vaccination and SARS-CoV-2 variants. Stated treatment: roughly 20 received Ad26.COV2.S at low or high dose, single or two shots; roughly 5 received placebo; per-sample allocation not given. Sample collection was performed on day 63 after the first vaccine or placebo injection. Libraries were prepared by immunoSEQ multiplex PCR; TCRdb keeps only in-frame clonotypes and omits some of them. The sample includes around 270,000 clones, around 90% of them seen just once. Sample: peripheral blood, taken in a trial of Ad26.COV2.S vaccine versus placebo. These receptors all come from a person aged 18-60 years who received the Ad26.COV2.S COVID-19 vaccine or a placebo.

The V call is TRBV11-1, the J call TRBJ1-6; 8 bases fit TRBD1. V trimming: 4 bases; J trimming: 5 bases; junction bases outside the gene matches: 1. In germline, CDR1 is SGHAT, CDR2 FQDESV (reference sequence). The CDR3 is 14 residues long. The DNA for the CDR3 is TGTGCCAGCAGCTACAGGGGGAATAATTCACCCCTCCACTTT. Encoded protein: CASSYRGNNSPLHF.

This clone was observed once. The chain combines TRBV19 with TRBJ1-3; D not certain. Germline CDR1 and CDR2: LNHDA and SQIVND (reference sequence). The CDR3 spans 17 residues. Trimming took 1 base from V and 0 from J, leaving 13 bases between them. CDR3 protein: CASSIAAQSPSGNTIYF. Here the CDR3 DNA reads TGTGCCAGTAGTATAGCGGCACAGTCGCCCTCTGGAAACACCATATATTTT.

The V and J genes are TRBV20-1 and TRBJ2-1; D uncertain. The V end lost 6 bases, the J end lost 3 bases, and 9 bases lay between the germline ends. In germline, CDR1 is DFQATT, CDR2 SNEGSKA (reference sequence). CDR3 length equals 12 residues. CDR3 loop: CSASSGYNEQFF. Here the CDR3 DNA reads TGCAGTGCGAGTTCCGGCTACAATGAGCAGTTCTTC.

CDR3 nucleotide sequence: TGTGCCAGCAGTTTCGGGACGGCCCCCCTCTATGGCTACACCTTC. Translation: CASSFGTAPLYGYTF. J is TRBJ1-2 and V is TRBV27, with TRBD1 as a possible D gene (5 bases). This CDR3 comprises 15 residues. The germline V gene encodes CDR1 MNHEY and CDR2 SMNVEV (reference sequence). The germline V and J ends were trimmed by 3 bases and 4 bases, with 15 bases remaining between them.

V and J are TRBV7-3 and TRBJ2-7, with 9 bases identical to TRBD1. The CDR3 is 14 amino acids. The germline CDR1 and CDR2 sequences are SGHTA and FQGTGA. The CDR3 is CASSTQGRRTGDSV. CDR3 sequence (DNA): TGTGCCAGCAGCACACAAGGCCGGCGGACAGGGGACAGCGTC.

V usage is TRBV7-9 and J usage is TRBJ2-1; D is unclear. Germline loops: CDR1 SEHNR, CDR2 FQNEAQ (reference sequence). The CDR3 sequence is 16 residues long. Trimming removed 1 base from V and 2 bases from J, with 12 bases in between. The CDR3 is CASSLELGRTYNEQFF. The CDR3 coding sequence is TGTGCCAGCAGCTTAGAACTTGGTCGGACCTACAATGAGCAGTTCTTC.

This clone was observed a handful of times. The genes are TRBV27 and TRBJ2-7; 7 bases are a match to TRBD1. The CDR3 covers 15 residues. Per the germline V gene, CDR1 is MNHEY and CDR2 is SMNVEV (reference sequence). V trimming: 6 bases; J trimming: 1 base; junction bases outside the gene matches: 9. The CDR3 protein is CASSRKTGLSYEQYV. CDR3 nucleotide sequence: TGTGCCAGCAGCCGAAAGACAGGGTTATCCTACGAGCAGTACGTC.

This clone came up a few times. J is TRBJ2-3 and V is TRBV9; 9 bases match TRBD1. Trimming cost V 4 bases and J 6 bases; bases outside gene matches: 12. Looked up from germline, CDR1 is SGDLS and CDR2 is YYNGEE. This CDR3 comprises 16 residues. The chain's CDR3 is CASSLNAGQGFDTQYF. The CDR3 DNA follows: TGTGCCAGCAGCCTAAATGCGGGACAGGGATTTGATACGCAGTATTTT. The full variable domain, with the rest looked up from reference TRBV9 and TRBJ2-3, is DSGVTQTPKHLITATGQRVTLRCSPRSGDLSVYWYQQSLDQGLQFLIQYYNGEERAKGNILERFSAQQFPDLHSELNLSSLELGDSALYFCASSLNAGQGFDTQYFGPGTRLTVL.

CDR3 region: CASSPSGRGVTDTQYF. In DNA form, the CDR3 reads TGTGCCAGCAGCCCCAGCGGGAGGGGAGTCACAGATACGCAGTATTTT. This chain connects TRBV5-6 to TRBJ2-3; 10 bases map to TRBD2. Germline CDR1 reads SGHDT; CDR2 reads YYEEEE. Losses at the gene ends were 4 bases for V and 2 bases for J; bases not matched to a gene: 7. The CDR3 is 16 residues long.

The rearrangement uses TRBV5-6 and TRBJ1-5; no firm D call. Germline CDR1 and CDR2: SGHDT and YYEEEE. The V end was cut by 0 bases, the J end by 3 bases, with 7 bases between. The CDR3 runs to 14 residues. The CDR3 DNA follows: TGTGCCAGCAGCTTGGGACTGGACAATCAGCCCCAGCATTTT. Its protein product is CASSLGLDNQPQHF.

CDR3 residues: CAISDQAGTGGDEQFF. The CDR3 coding sequence is TGTGCCATCAGTGACCAAGCCGGGACAGGGGGCGATGAGCAGTTCTTC. The rearrangement uses TRBV10-3 and TRBJ2-1; TRBD1 agrees at 12 bases. CDR1 and CDR2 (germline): ENHRY, SYGVKD. The ends lost 3 bases at V and 8 bases at J; junction bases unmatched: 8. The CDR3 is 16 residues long.

The chain couples TRBV4-3 to TRBJ2-5; D ambiguous. Trimming removed 0 bases from V and 5 bases from J, with 10 bases in between. Germline V gene data show CDR1 as LGHNA and CDR2 as YSLEER. The CDR3 runs 14 residues. Written as DNA, the CDR3 is TGCGCCAGCAGCCAAGAGGGAAATGCGGAGACCCAGTACTTC. This encodes CASSQEGNAETQYF.

CDR3 DNA: TGTGCCAGCAGCACCCTAGCGGGAGGTGAAGATACGCAGTATTTT. Translated: CASSTLAGGEDTQYF. The rearrangement links TRBV5-8 to TRBJ2-3; 11 nucleotides agree with TRBD2. Germline CDR1 is SGHTS and CDR2 is YDEGEE. This CDR3 is built from 15 residues. V shed 4 bases, J shed 5 bases, and the junction held 6 bases outside the gene matches.

This clone has only one observation. J is TRBJ2-1 and V is TRBV5-4; TRBD1 matches 9 bases. V shed 4 bases and J 3 bases; nucleotides not matched to a gene: 5. Per the germline V gene, CDR1 is SGHNT and CDR2 is YYREEE (reference sequence). This CDR3 is built from 15 residues. CDR3 in amino acids: CASSPQGQGYNEQFF. Written as DNA, the CDR3 is TGTGCCAGCAGCCCCCAGGGACAGGGCTACAATGAGCAGTTCTTC.

The gene calls are TRBV12-5 and TRBJ2-7; weak D call: TRBD1 (6 bases). Trimming left V 1 base short and J 5 bases short, with 12 bases between. The CDR3 has 14 amino acids. Germline V gene lookup returns CDR1 LGHNT and CDR2 FRNRAP. The CDR3 bases are TGTGCTAGTGGTTTGGATCTCACAGGGCACGAGCAGTACTTC. This encodes CASGLDLTGHEQYF.

The V gene is TRBV4-3, the J gene TRBJ1-4; D remains unclear. Germline values: CDR1 LGHNA, CDR2 YSLEER. The CDR3 covers 13 residues. The germline V and J ends were trimmed by 3 bases and 0 bases, with 2 bases remaining between them. CDR3 coding DNA: TGCGCCAGCAGCCATACAACTAATGAAAAACTGTTTTTT. It yields the protein CASSHTTNEKLFF.

The chain links TRBV18 to TRBJ1-5; 10 nucleotides line up with TRBD1. The J segment lost 4 bases and the V segment lost 0 bases, leaving 0 bases of the junction unmatched. CDR1 and CDR2 from the germline V gene are KGHSH and LQKENI. The CDR3 is 15 amino acids. The CDR3, as DNA: TGTGCCAGCTCACCACCGGGACAGGGGAATCAGCCCCAGCATTTT. Its translation is CASSPPGQGNQPQHF.

The chain recombines TRBV13 with TRBJ1-4, with 7 bases matching TRBD1. The CDR3 contains 15 residues. The trim removed 5 bases at V and 5 bases at J, leaving 8 bases unmatched. Germline CDR1 PRHDT, CDR2 FYEKMQ (reference sequence). The CDR3 is CASSPRDSPNEKLFF. The CDR3 nucleotides read TGTGCCAGCAGCCCCCGGGACAGCCCAAATGAAAAACTGTTTTTT.

The chain joins TRBV5-1 to TRBJ1-5; D ambiguous. CDR1 and CDR2 from the germline V gene are SGHRS and YFSETQ. The CDR3 totals 13 residues. V lost 5 bases and J lost 0, with 6 bases in between. CDR3 sequence: CASSWDSNQPQHF. CDR3 nucleotide sequence: TGCGCCAGCAGTTGGGATAGCAATCAGCCCCAGCATTTT.